This T cell receptor (beta chain) was recovered during a study of tumor-infiltrating lymphocytes in primary liver carcinoma. This CDR3 region has 15 residues. From germline, CDR1 is LGHNA and CDR2 YSLEER. As regards this clonotype: The antigen is undetermined. Compared with germline, one end of the junction differs, possibly owing to a read error.

The study's findings and limits: Because the samples were bulk unsorted, the study did not compare CD4+ and CD8+ repertoires.

Synthesis of TCR beta cDNA was carried out from 500 ng total RNA with a constant-region primer. Three nested multiplex PCR rounds of slightly modified ARM-PCR generated TCR beta libraries. A C-beta reverse primer and TRBV1-TRBV30 forward primers served in each of the first two PCR rounds, at approximately 10 cycles apiece. TCRdb reprocessed the multiplex PCR reads via MiXCR and lists one record per CDR3 protein. The sample holds some 320,000 distinct CDR3 sequences, approximately 60% seen once. Researchers drew blood RNA from unsorted whole blood and extracted germline DNA as well. Collected before surgery were about 3.7 milliliters of peripheral blood.

The rearrangement joins TRBV4-3 to TRBJ1-5, with no clear D. Sequencing was performed on peripheral blood. The sequence came from a man in his forties or fifties with primary liver carcinoma and hepatitis B virus infection. This CDR3 reads CTSSRGFLGSQSQHF. CDR3 nucleotide sequence: TGCACCAGCAGCCGAGGGTTTTTAGGGAGCCAGTCCCAGCATTTT.